The 9 T cell receptor beta chains below were found in one sample sequenced in a study of blood T cell repertoires in COVID-19. The method was immunoSEQ multiplex PCR; TCRdb's version includes in-frame clones alone and lacks a portion of them. The table lists fewer than 150,000 clones, more than 75% of them singletons. The material sequenced was peripheral blood. The receptors were sampled from an older woman with acute or convalescent COVID-19.

The chain has TRBV6-5 and TRBJ2-5; 8 positions agree with TRBD1. With 0 bases clipped from V and 2 bases from J, the junction kept 2 bases outside the gene matches. The germline gives CDR1 MNHEY, CDR2 SVGAGI. The CDR3 spans 15 residues. The CDR3 sequence: CASSYSWTGQETQYF. The CDR3 DNA follows: TGTGCCAGCAGTTACTCTTGGACAGGGCAAGAGACCCAGTACTTC.

The chain uses TRBV9 and TRBJ2-5; 15 bases are a match to TRBD2. The junction had 5 bases not matched to a gene; V was cut back by 6 bases and J by 2 bases. Germline V gives CDR1 SGDLS, CDR2 YYNGEE. This CDR3 is 16 amino acids long. Here the CDR3 DNA reads TGTGCCAGCACCCCCGGACTAGCGGGGGGGCAAGAGACCCAGTACTTC. Translated, it gives CASTPGLAGGQETQYF. The full variable domain, in which reference TRBV9 and TRBJ2-5 provide the parts outside the CDR3, is DSGVTQTPKHLITATGQRVTLRCSPRSGDLSVYWYQQSLDQGLQFLIQYYNGEERAKGNILERFSAQQFPDLHSELNLSSLELGDSALYFCASTPGLAGGQETQYFGPGTRLLVL.

The chain couples TRBV5-1 to TRBJ2-1; TRBD2 is a possible D gene (5 bases). Trimming cost V 0 bases and J 8 bases, with 6 bases left between them. CDR1 is SGHRS and CDR2 is YFSETQ in the germline V gene. The CDR3 runs 12 residues. The chain's CDR3 is CASSLDGDEQFF. DNA of the CDR3: TGCGCCAGCAGCTTGGACGGGGATGAGCAGTTCTTC.

This sequence joins TRBV10-3 and TRBJ2-7, with 10 bases fitting TRBD2. The CDR3 has 14 amino acids. V dropped 6 bases and J dropped 3; count of bases not matched to a gene: 5. Looked up from germline, CDR1 is ENHRY and CDR2 is SYGVKD. This CDR3 is CAISWTSGDYEQYF. The DNA for the CDR3 is TGTGCCATCAGCTGGACTAGCGGTGACTACGAGCAGTACTTC.

The V and J genes are TRBV7-3 and TRBJ2-1, with 8 bases that match TRBD2. CDR3 length: 15 amino acids. CDR1 and CDR2 (germline): SGHTA, FQGTGA. After removal of 5 bases from V and 4 bases from J, the junction contained 7 bases not matched to a gene. The CDR3 protein is CASSPRGGPYNEQFF. The CDR3 nucleotides read TGTGCCAGCAGCCCCCGGGGGGGGCCATACAATGAGCAGTTCTTC.

This clone appeared a single time. The chain employs TRBV2 and TRBJ2-7; D perhaps matches TRBD1 (6 bases). CDR1 is SNHLY, CDR2 FYNNEI, per germline. CDR3 size: 14 residues. Between the trimmed V and J ends, which lost 7 bases and 4 bases, there was a span of 17 bases. As DNA, the CDR3 is TGTGCCAGCACCGAGGTACAGGGACCTTACGAGCAGTACTTC. This encodes CASTEVQGPYEQYF. The full variable domain, completed using reference TRBV2 and TRBJ2-7, is EPEVTQTPSHQVTQMGQEVILRCVPISNHLYFYWYRQILGQKVEFLVSFYNNEISEKSEIFDDQFSVERPDGSNFTLKIRSTKLEDSAMYFCASTEVQGPYEQYFGPGTRLTVT.

This chain joins TRBV19 and TRBJ1-2; 10 bases fit TRBD1. The CDR3 runs to 14 residues. V shed 1 base, J shed 8 bases, and the junction held 4 bases outside the gene matches. The germline CDR1 and CDR2 sequences are LNHDA and SQIVND (reference sequence). The CDR3 DNA is TGTGCCAGTAGTATAGCCGGGACAGGGGACGGCTACACCTTC. This gives the protein CASSIAGTGDGYTF.

The chain carries TRBV7-6 and TRBJ2-7, with D tentatively TRBD1 (6 bases). The CDR3 is 15 amino acids. Germline assignment: CDR1 SGHVS and CDR2 FNYEAQ. V was pared by 0 bases and J by 6 bases, with 15 bases between. The CDR3 loop is CASSLAPQPRGEQYF. CDR3 bases: TGTGCCAGCAGCTTAGCGCCTCAGCCCAGGGGCGAGCAGTACTTC.

The chain is built from TRBV6-5 and TRBJ1-1; the match to TRBD1 covers 7 bases. Germline loops: CDR1 MNHEY, CDR2 SVGAGI. J lost 2 bases, V lost 7 bases, and 7 bases had no gene match. This CDR3 is 14 amino acids long. Here the CDR3 reads CASNRQGDNTEAFF. As DNA, the CDR3 is TGTGCCAGCAACCGACAGGGAGACAACACTGAAGCTTTCTTT.